Shown below are 30 T cell receptor beta chains from a single sample sequenced in a study of CDR3 diversity in severe acne. In TCRdb, the PCR reads were re-called with MiXCR into one record per CDR3 protein. The data hold some 90,000 distinct CDR3 sequences, with about half observed a single time. The sample taken for sequencing was blood. These receptors came from a male donor with severe acne vulgaris.

The chain combines TRBV29-1 with TRBJ1-2; D is perhaps TRBD1 (6 bases). The CDR3 totals 12 residues. Per germline, CDR1 SQVTM and CDR2 ANQGSEA. V was pared by 2 bases and J by 8 bases, with 12 bases between. The CDR3 DNA sequence: TGCAGCGTTGAAACCGGAGGGGGAGGCTACACCTTC. It specifies CSVETGGGGYTF.

The rearrangement uses TRBV12-3 or TRBV12-4 and TRBJ1-4, with D uncertain. The CDR3 is 12 residues long. Trimming took off 5 bases at V and 4 bases at J, with 5 bases between the two ends. The DNA for the CDR3 is TGTGCCAGCAGTGGCCTTAATGAAAAACTGTTTTTT. Protein sequence: CASSGLNEKLFF.

A single count supports this clonotype. V gene TRBV7-2 combines with J gene TRBJ1-5; 9 nucleotides match TRBD1. The ends lost 2 bases at V and 2 bases at J; junction bases unmatched: 4. The germline gives CDR1 SGHTA, CDR2 FQGNSA. This CDR3 has 16 residues. The CDR3 DNA is TGTGCCAGCAGCTTAACAGGGGGCTTGGGCAATCAGCCCCAGCATTTT. Amino acid sequence: CASSLTGGLGNQPQHF. The variable domain in full, with the rest retrieved from reference TRBV7-2 and TRBJ1-5, is GAGVSQSPSNKVTEKGKDVELRCDPISGHTALYWYRQSLGQGLEFLIYFQGNSAPDKSGLPSDRFSAERTGGSVSTLTIQRTQQEDSAVYLCASSLTGGLGNQPQHFGDGTRLSIL.

The chain employs TRBV19 and TRBJ2-2; D may be TRBD1 (5 bases). The V gene lost 5 bases and the J gene lost 3 bases, with 13 bases spanning the gap. This CDR3 comprises 15 residues. The germline CDR1 and CDR2 sequences are LNHDA and SQIVND (reference sequence). CDR3 protein: CASSDTGHDTGELFF. The CDR3 coding sequence is TGTGCCAGTAGTGACACAGGCCATGACACCGGGGAGCTGTTTTTT.

V gene TRBV27 combines with J gene TRBJ2-7, with 9 bases that match TRBD2. The CDR3 has 15 amino acids. J lost 2 bases, V lost 5 bases, and 7 bases had no gene match. In germline, CDR1 is MNHEY, CDR2 SMNVEV (reference sequence). CDR3 protein: CASSPLAGEAYEQYF. The CDR3 DNA is TGTGCCAGCAGTCCGTTAGCGGGGGAAGCCTACGAGCAGTACTTC.

The chain couples TRBV9 to TRBJ2-7; D not resolved. V gave up 4 bases and J gave up 6 bases, with 17 bases separating them. CDR3 length: 14 amino acids. Germline V gene sequence: CDR1 SGDLS, CDR2 YYNGEE. CDR3 nucleotide sequence: TGTGCCAGCAGCCAAGAATCTTACGAGTCCGAGCAGTACTTC. Translation gives CASSQESYESEQYF.

The chain uses TRBV7-7 and TRBJ2-1, with D maybe TRBD2 (5 bases). The CDR3 is made up of 16 amino acids. In germline, CDR1 is SSHAT, CDR2 FNYEAQ (reference sequence). CDR3 nucleotide sequence: TGTGCTAGAGATCTTGCCGGACTGGGTTCCTACAATGAGCAGTTCTTC. Residues: CARDLAGLGSYNEQFF. The full variable domain, rest sourced from reference TRBV7-7 and TRBJ2-1, is GAGVSQSPRYKVTKRGQDVTLRCDPISSHATLYWYQQALGQGPEFLTYFNYEAQPDKSGLPSDRFSAERPEGSISTLTIQRTEQRDSAMYRCARDLAGLGSYNEQFFGPGTRLTVL.

This rearrangement joins TRBV28 to TRBJ2-1, with 8 bases that match TRBD2. V trimming: 6 bases; J trimming: 15 bases; junction bases outside the gene matches: 16. Germline CDR1 and CDR2: MDHEN and SYDVKM. The CDR3 sequence is 14 residues long. CDR3 DNA sequence: TGTGCCAGCAGCCAAATCGGGAGGGCTTATCCTATGTTCTTC. Amino acids: CASSQIGRAYPMFF.

The sample holds a few counts of this clonotype. J is TRBJ1-3 and V is TRBV9, with D perhaps TRBD1 (5 bases). The V gene lost 0 bases and the J gene lost 2 bases, with 9 bases spanning the gap. Per the germline V gene, CDR1 is SGDLS and CDR2 is YYNGEE. The CDR3 covers 15 residues. The CDR3 nucleotides are TGTGCCAGCAGCGTAGGTTCAGGGACTGGAAACACCATATATTTT. This codes for CASSVGSGTGNTIYF.

In this sample, this clonotype is medium-sized. This chain links TRBV5-1 with TRBJ2-1; possibly TRBD1 for D (5 bases). The CDR3 contains 16 residues. Per the germline V gene, CDR1 is SGHRS and CDR2 is YFSETQ. V lost 4 bases to trimming and J lost 8 bases, with 22 bases between them. CDR3 DNA: TGCGCCAGCAGCGTTTTCCGACAGACTCCTAACTATGAGCAGTTCTTC. Amino acids: CASSVFRQTPNYEQFF.

With respect to this clonotype: A much larger clone differs by one base, so this may be a read error. This chain links TRBV12-3 or TRBV12-4 with TRBJ1-6; 7 nucleotides agree with TRBD1. The CDR3 runs 14 residues. The V gene end was trimmed by 5 bases and the J gene end by 7 bases; junction bases not matched to a gene: 5. The CDR3 DNA sequence: TGTGCCAGCAGTCGGGGCAGGGGGAATTCACCCCTCCACTTT. Protein product: CASSRGRGNSPLHF.

The V and J genes are TRBV27 and TRBJ1-6, with D maybe TRBD1 (5 bases). The CDR3 is 15 residues long. CDR1 is MNHEY, CDR2 SMNVEV, per germline (reference sequence). Trimming removed 6 bases from V and 7 bases from J, with 16 bases in between. The CDR3 is CASRSLRGANSPLHF. In DNA, the CDR3 is TGTGCCAGCAGATCTCTAAGGGGCGCGAATTCACCCCTCCACTTT.

The chain uses TRBV19 and TRBJ1-5; the match to TRBD1 covers 8 bases. The junction had 5 bases not matched to a gene; V was cut back by 3 bases and J by 4 bases. The CDR3 is 15 residues long. CDR1 and CDR2 (germline): LNHDA, SQIVND (reference sequence). This chain's CDR3 is CASSIGQGVNQPQHF. CDR3 in DNA: TGTGCCAGTAGTATCGGACAGGGAGTGAATCAGCCCCAGCATTTT.

V gene TRBV10-3 combines with J gene TRBJ1-2; TRBD1 agrees at 10 bases. CDR1 is ENHRY and CDR2 is SYGVKD in the germline V gene. The J segment lost 1 base and the V segment lost 8 bases, leaving 7 bases of the junction unmatched. The CDR3 totals 15 residues. CDR3 loop: CAIGGTGDLNYGYTF. CDR3 nucleotides: TGTGCCATCGGCGGGACAGGGGATCTTAACTATGGCTACACCTTC.

Note on this clonotype: One end of the junction is discordant with germline, which a read error may explain. The V and J genes are TRBV7-9 and TRBJ2-2; 8 bases are shared with TRBD1. The V gene's germline CDR1 is SEHNR and CDR2 FQNEAQ (reference sequence). The CDR3 contains 15 residues. CDR3 sequence: CASRSDRGGTGEPFF. CDR3 in DNA: TGTGCCAGCAGATCCGACAGGGGAGGCACCGGGGAGCCGTTTTTT.

The genes are TRBV7-2 and TRBJ2-7; no clear D. From germline, CDR1 is SGHTA and CDR2 FQGNSA. V was cut by 5 bases and J by 3 bases, with 11 bases left in between. There are 13 residues in the CDR3. CDR3 nucleotide sequence: TGTGCCAGCAGCCGACGAGTTATCTACGAGCAGTACTTC. As protein: CASSRRVIYEQYF.

In regard to this clonotype: This may be a read error, as it is one base from a much larger clone. This rearrangement joins TRBV7-6 to TRBJ2-4; perhaps D is TRBD1 or TRBD2 (7 bases each). The CDR3 has 13 amino acids. The germline V gene has CDR1 SGHVS and CDR2 FNYEAQ. Trimming stripped 6 bases from V and 9 bases from J, with 15 bases between. The CDR3 region is CASSPQGGGIQYF. Here the CDR3 DNA reads TGTGCCAGCAGTCCGCAGGGGGGGGGCATTCAGTACTTC. Supplemented by reference TRBV7-6 and TRBJ2-4, the full variable domain reads GAGVSQSPRYKVTKRGQDVALRCDPISGHVSLYWYRQALGQGPEFLTYFNYEAQQDKSGLPNDRFSAERPEGSISTLTIQRTEQRDSAMYRCASSPQGGGIQYFGAGTRLSVL.

The chain has TRBV14 and TRBJ2-7; TRBD2 matches 11 bases. Germline V lookup: CDR1 SGHDN, CDR2 FVKESK. This CDR3 has 15 amino acids. V lost 4 bases to trimming and J lost 9 bases; unmatched junction nucleotides: 11. DNA of the CDR3: TGTGCCAGCAGCCCCCTAGCGGGAGGACAGCAGGTGCAGTACTTC. Protein sequence: CASSPLAGGQQVQYF.

The V call is TRBV11-1, the J call TRBJ2-7, with 14 bases that match TRBD2. V lost 4 bases and J lost 6; bases outside the gene matches: 8. The CDR3 has 16 amino acids. Germline V gene data show CDR1 as SGHAT and CDR2 as FQDESV (reference sequence). For the CDR3, the DNA is TGTGCCAGCAGCTCAAGGACTAGCGGGAGGCACGTCGAGCAGTACTTC. Translation gives CASSSRTSGRHVEQYF.

This clonotype is categorized as medium-sized. V is TRBV20-1 and J is TRBJ1-1; D remains ambiguous. The CDR3 loop spans 13 amino acids. Germline V CDR1 and CDR2: DFQATT, SNEGSKA (reference sequence). V was shortened by 6 bases and J by 1 base, with 12 bases between the two germline ends. The CDR3 DNA reads as TGCAGTGCCCTCCGCCCAGGGAACACTGAAGCTTTCTTT. Protein: CSALRPGNTEAFF.

This clonotype showed up many times. The chain joins TRBV10-1 to TRBJ2-1; D remains unclear. The CDR3 has 15 residues. Trimming took 0 bases from V and 8 from J, leaving 14 bases between them. The germline gives CDR1 WNHNN, CDR2 SYGVQD (reference sequence). This chain's CDR3 is CASSESGIRRDEQFF. The CDR3 coding sequence is TGCGCCAGCAGTGAGTCGGGAATCCGACGAGATGAGCAGTTCTTC.

This clonotype has just a few counts. A much bigger clone sits one base away, suggesting this may be a read error. The gene calls are TRBV10-3 and TRBJ2-3, with D tentatively TRBD1 (6 bases). Trimming pared 2 bases from V and 6 bases from J, leaving 12 bases between. The germline V gene encodes CDR1 ENHRY and CDR2 SYGVKD. The CDR3 totals 14 residues. CDR3 sequence: CAISEAGESDTQYF. CDR3 in DNA: TGTGCCATCAGTGAGGCAGGGGAGTCCGATACGCAGTATTTT.

There are many counts of this clonotype. The chain joins TRBV29-1 to TRBJ2-5; D is perhaps TRBD1 or TRBD2 (6 bases each). Germline V gene sequence: CDR1 SQVTM, CDR2 ANQGSEA. The CDR3 length is 13 residues. Trimming took off 6 bases at V and 5 bases at J, with 16 bases between the two ends. CDR3 nucleotides: TGCAGCGTCCGCATAACAGGGAGGGAGACCCAGTACTTC. Encoded protein: CSVRITGRETQYF.

This clonotype was detected ten times or more. The chain joins TRBV6-6 to TRBJ2-5, with a weak D call TRBD2 (5 bases). V lost 0 bases to trimming and J lost 4 bases, with 9 bases between them. This CDR3 region has 14 residues. CDR1 is MNHNY and CDR2 is SVGAGI in the germline V gene (reference sequence). The CDR3 region is CASSYSTRGETQYF. Here the CDR3 DNA reads TGTGCCAGCAGTTACTCGACTCGGGGAGAGACCCAGTACTTC.

The chain is built from TRBV29-1 and TRBJ2-6, with D possibly TRBD1 on 6 matching bases. CDR3 length: 15 amino acids. Trimming cost V 0 bases and J 3 bases, with 9 bases left between them. CDR1 is SQVTM and CDR2 is ANQGSEA in the germline V gene. The CDR3 loop reads CSVEEGQNGANVLTF. Here the CDR3 DNA reads TGCAGCGTTGAAGAAGGACAGAATGGGGCCAACGTCCTGACTTTC.

This clonotype was observed once. J is TRBJ2-3 and V is TRBV7-6; 9 bases agree with TRBD1. This CDR3 has 15 amino acids. Germline V gene lookup returns CDR1 SGHVS and CDR2 FNYEAQ. Trimming cost V 3 bases and J 3 bases; bases outside gene matches: 4. The CDR3 bases are TGTGCCAGCAGCTTGGGGACAGGGAAGACAGATACGCAGTATTTT. Protein product: CASSLGTGKTDTQYF.

The table lists this clonotype with many counts. V is TRBV14 and J is TRBJ1-4, with D possibly matching TRBD1 (6 bases). This CDR3 has 16 amino acids. Germline CDR1 is SGHDN and CDR2 is FVKESK. V was cut by 4 bases and J by 2 bases, with 14 bases left in between. CDR3 residues: CASSRRGAATNEKLFF. CDR3 DNA sequence: TGTGCCAGCAGCCGGCGGGGGGCCGCTACTAATGAAAAACTGTTTTTT.

This clonotype came up a few times. The rearrangement uses TRBV6-4 and TRBJ2-7; D is possibly TRBD2 (6 bases). The CDR3 sequence is 13 residues long. Per germline, CDR1 MRHNA and CDR2 SNTAGT. Between the trimmed V and J ends, which lost 6 bases and 7 bases, there was a span of 16 bases. CDR3 residues: CASSRDSSGEQYF. CDR3 in DNA: TGTGCCAGCAGCCGGGACTCTTCAGGGGAGCAGTACTTC.

On this clonotype: Just one base apart from a much larger clone, this may be a read error. This chain uses TRBV25-1 with TRBJ1-2; D may be TRBD1 (5 bases). Trimming pared 4 bases from V and 6 bases from J, leaving 15 bases between. Germline V gives CDR1 MGHDK, CDR2 SYGVNS. The CDR3 has 14 amino acids. The CDR3 DNA follows: TGTGCCAGCAGTGTAGCAGGGCAACTGCATGGCTACACCTTC. The encoded protein is CASSVAGQLHGYTF.

This clonotype was recorded at least ten times. V is TRBV7-6 and J is TRBJ1-5, with D possibly TRBD1 on 5 matching bases. CDR1 is SGHVS and CDR2 is FNYEAQ in the germline V gene. V gave up 0 bases and J gave up 3 bases, with 9 bases separating them. This CDR3 is 15 amino acids long. The chain's CDR3 is CASSLAGGANQPQHF. CDR3 in DNA: TGTGCCAGCAGCTTAGCGGGCGGGGCCAATCAGCCCCAGCATTTT.